What follows is one T cell receptor (beta chain) and its context. The V gene's germline CDR1 is SGHAT and CDR2 FQNNGV. The CDR3 is made up of 15 amino acids. Trimming removed 5 bases from V and 2 bases from J; junction bases left unmatched: 7. In the study's own analysis: Using the CDR3 differences seen across clinicopathological groups, the authors built a distant-metastasis classifier for papillary thyroid cancer, which was meant to discriminate distant-metastatic patients. TCRdb reassembled clones from the PCR reads with MiXCR. TCRdb, not the original authors, processed these V and J calls. The sample lists tens of thousands of clones; approximately 25% were seen once. This specimen belongs to a study of metastatic and nonmetastatic thyroid tumors. Among the patients, none had received any treatment before thyroid surgery.

Sequenced sample: blood. The chain has TRBV11-2 and TRBJ2-7; 9 bases map to TRBD2. The TCR comes from a female donor with papillary thyroid cancer or a benign thyroid nodule (not recorded which). Some clones in this sample may be carry-over from other donors' samples. The CDR3 coding sequence is TGTGCCAGCAGCCCCCGGCTAGCGGGGCCCTACGAGCAGTACTTC. Translating it yields CASSPRLAGPYEQYF.